A selection of T cell receptor beta chains follows, all from one sample in a study of CXCR3-negative and CXCR3-positive naive CD8 T cells. TCRdb re-called the 5' RACE reads and gives one entry per CDR3 protein, without DNA. The table counts 85,000 to 130,000 distinct CDR3 sequences; more than 0.35% lies in the top ten. Sequencing input: naive CXCR3+ CD8+ T cells from blood. These receptors came from a human donor in good health. Some clones in this sample may be carry-over from other donors' samples. Both conserved end residues are part of each CDR3. Fields, in order: V gene, J gene, CDR3 protein.

TRBV19	TRBJ1-5	CASTPSSYSNQPQHF
TRBV21-1	TRBJ2-5	CASSIAPDYHQETQYF
TRBV7-9	TRBJ2-1	CASSRESTSGEGYEQFF
TRBV30	TRBJ1-1	CAWRAGAEAFF
TRBV5-4	TRBJ2-1	CASSGRTGLNPVLQFF
TRBV2	TRBJ2-3	CASSEVSDYSTDTQYF
TRBV5-1	TRBJ2-7	CASSLGGPTYEQYF
TRBV28	TRBJ2-1	CASSFPSYNEQFF
TRBV10-2	TRBJ2-5	CASSEGIMVQETQYF
TRBV9	TRBJ2-7	CASSVASGGTYEQYF
TRBV4-2	TRBJ1-5	CASSQATGGSQPQHF
TRBV7-9	TRBJ2-2	CASSLPAGELFF
TRBV11-3	TRBJ2-2	CASSLGQGVDTGELFF
TRBV7-2	TRBJ2-2	CASTWGGGELFF
TRBV5-1	TRBJ2-1	CASSSEPIRSYNEQFF
TRBV7-2	TRBJ2-4	CASSFQGWGNIQYF
TRBV20-1	TRBJ2-5	CSAGRGRGQETQYF
TRBV7-2	TRBJ2-7	CASSEGLAGVYEQYF
TRBV5-6	TRBJ2-1	CASSLGVRLLYNEQFF
TRBV5-6	TRBJ2-7	CASSPSMTGGEQYF
TRBV7-9	TRBJ1-1	CASSFLGQGNTEAFF
TRBV29-1	TRBJ1-4	CSVDLDATNEKLFF
TRBV10-3	TRBJ2-7	CAISESGTSGTYEQYF
TRBV20-1	TRBJ2-7	CSARVSTGTGDHEQYF
TRBV5-1	TRBJ2-7	CASSLEGTYEQYF
TRBV20-1	TRBJ2-7	CSARRWGYEQYF
TRBV5-1	TRBJ1-1	CASSPRLDGLEAFF
TRBV29-1	TRBJ2-5	CSVSPSGEETQYF